Detailed here is one T cell receptor (beta chain). Its specific antigen is unknown. No per-base quality is available; no much larger clone lies one base away. To prepare the library, PCR was applied. Instrument used: Illumina HiSeq 2500. Molecular barcoding was employed in the preparation of TCR libraries, with unique molecular identifiers being used to normalize TCRbeta repertoire quantification. Through fastp at Q25 and MiXCR, TCRdb rebuilt clones from the public reads, retaining in-frame beta chains. Rows are unified per CDR3 protein, each entry keeping the most common DNA and genes. Present in this sample are about 200,000 distinct CDR3 sequences, around a sixth of which were seen just once. The leading ten clones occupy 35% to 50% of the sample. The treatment or condition label on this specimen signifies: allogeneic hematopoietic cell transplantation with graft depleted of TCRalphabeta T cells and CD19 B cells. TCRalphabeta/CD19-depleted allogeneic hematopoietic cell grafts were given to the transplant recipients, all of whom were children.

This sample is drawn from a study of T-cell reconstitution after alpha-beta-depleted transplantation in children (dated by TCRdb to the mid-2010s). As for the study more broadly: The study quantitatively tracked T-cell immune reconstitution after TCRalphabeta/CD19-depleted allogeneic hematopoietic cell transplantation in children using TCR repertoire profiling. Points the paper makes about the study in general: Hyperexpanded clone frequencies declined over subsequent months; after one year, T-cell counts and TCRbeta diversity were mostly attributed to newly produced T cells. In some patients, the high TCRbeta diversity seen at day 60 was put down to recipient T cells and intrathymic progenitors that had survived conditioning. About two months after transplant, the apparently early recovery of alphabetaT-cell counts reportedly depended on just several hundred clones that had expanded rapidly and came from non-depleted graft cells.

The CDR3 runs 12 amino acids, cysteine and phenylalanine included. Only the CDR3 portion is preserved as DNA: 36 bases, with reading frame beginning at the first base. CDR1 SGHTA and CDR2 FQGNSA are derived from the germline V gene. V ends up 9 bases short and J 6 bases short, with an unmatched junction base count of 5. The chain employs TRBV7-2 and TRBJ1-5; 7 junctional bases match TRBD1. Sequences were derived from PBMCs, mostly from graft donor cells, sampled 360 days after TCRalphabeta/CD19-depleted stem cell transplant. The sequence was obtained from a male patient under 10 years old who had a stem cell transplant for acute lymphoblastic leukemia, so the T cells may come from the graft donor. The DNA is TGTGCCAGTCAACAGGGGACTCAGCCCCAGCATTTT. This encodes CASQQGTQPQHF.